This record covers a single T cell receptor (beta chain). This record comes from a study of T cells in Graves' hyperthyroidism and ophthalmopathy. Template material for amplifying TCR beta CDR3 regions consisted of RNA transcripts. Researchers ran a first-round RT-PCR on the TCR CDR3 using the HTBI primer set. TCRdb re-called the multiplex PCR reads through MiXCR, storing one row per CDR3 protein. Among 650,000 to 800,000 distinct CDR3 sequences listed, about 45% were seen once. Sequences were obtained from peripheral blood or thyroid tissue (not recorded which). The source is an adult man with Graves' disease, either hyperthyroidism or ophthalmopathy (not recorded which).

In DNA, the CDR3 is TGTGCCAGTGTACAGGGGGTTTCACCCCTCCACTTT. Translated, it gives CASVQGVSPLHF. V usage is TRBV2 and J usage is TRBJ1-6, with 8 positions matching TRBD1. Trimming at V came to 9 bases and at J to 9 bases, leaving 4 bases not matched to a gene. Germline lookup yields CDR1 SNHLY and CDR2 FYNNEI. CDR3 length: 12 amino acids.